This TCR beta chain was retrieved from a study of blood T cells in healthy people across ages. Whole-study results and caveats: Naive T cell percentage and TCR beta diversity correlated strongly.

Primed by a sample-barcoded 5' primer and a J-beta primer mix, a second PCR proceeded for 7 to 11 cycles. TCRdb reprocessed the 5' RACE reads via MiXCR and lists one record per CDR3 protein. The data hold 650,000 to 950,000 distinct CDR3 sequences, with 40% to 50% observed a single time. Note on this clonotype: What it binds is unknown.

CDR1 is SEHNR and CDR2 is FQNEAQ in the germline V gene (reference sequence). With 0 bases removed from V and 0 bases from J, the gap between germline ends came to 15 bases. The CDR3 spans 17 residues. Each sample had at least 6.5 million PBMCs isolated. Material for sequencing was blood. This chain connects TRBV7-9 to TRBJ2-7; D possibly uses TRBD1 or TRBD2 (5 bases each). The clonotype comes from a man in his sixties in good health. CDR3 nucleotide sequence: TGTGCCAGCAGCTTAGCTAATCGGGGCCCCGGCTCCTACGAGCAGTACTTC. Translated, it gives CASSLANRGPGSYEQYF. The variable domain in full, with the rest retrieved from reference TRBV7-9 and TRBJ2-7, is DTGVSQNPRHKITKRGQNVTFRCDPISEHNRLYWYRQTLGQGPEFLTYFQNEAQLEKSRLLSDRFSAERPKGSFSTLEIQRTEQGDSAMYLCASSLANRGPGSYEQYFGPGTRLTVT.